Below are 16 T cell receptor beta chains sequenced from a single sample in a study of CXCR4 blockade with PD-1 therapy in pancreatic cancer. Profiling relied on immunoSEQ multiplex PCR, and the TCRdb table lists in-frame clones only, not all of them. The sample includes fewer than 10,000 clones, about 59% seen only once; the top ten take 7.3%. Input material: tumor tissue. The origin of the receptors is a human donor with pancreatic ductal adenocarcinoma.

V is TRBV18 and J is TRBJ2-3; 11 nucleotides match TRBD2. The CDR3 consists of 18 residues. Germline assignment: CDR1 KGHSH and CDR2 LQKENI. The V and J ends lost 2 bases and 0 bases, in that order; junction bases with no gene match: 7. The CDR3, as DNA: TGTGCCAGCTCACCAAGGGCGACTAGCGGGGCTAGCACAGATACGCAGTATTTT. It translates to CASSPRATSGASTDTQYF.

The V gene is TRBV28, the J gene TRBJ2-7, with TRBD2 matching 9 bases. The CDR3 consists of 13 residues. J gave up 6 bases and V 8 bases, and 8 bases lay outside the gene matches. Per the germline V gene, CDR1 is MDHEN and CDR2 is SYDVKM. CDR3 DNA sequence: TGTGCCAGCGGTTATCGCGGGAGGGGCGAGCAGTACTTC. This encodes CASGYRGRGEQYF.

This CDR3 reads CASSLEGLTIYEQYF. For the CDR3, the DNA is TGCGCCAGCAGCTTGGAGGGGCTCACGATCTACGAGCAGTACTTC. The gene calls are TRBV5-1 and TRBJ2-7; D perhaps matches TRBD1 (5 bases). In germline, CDR1 is SGHRS, CDR2 YFSETQ. Trimming stripped 0 bases from V and 3 bases from J, with 13 bases between. This CDR3 contains 15 residues.

This clone came up a few times. The chain employs TRBV7-6 and TRBJ1-1; possible D gene TRBD1, 5 bases. CDR3 size: 14 residues. V was trimmed by 1 base and J by 6 bases, leaving 12 bases between them. From germline, CDR1 is SGHVS and CDR2 FNYEAQ. CDR3 bases: TGTGCCAGCAGCTTAGTACAGGAGGCGGCTGAAGCTTTCTTT. Residues: CASSLVQEAAEAFF. Supplemented by reference TRBV7-6 and TRBJ1-1, the full variable domain reads GAGVSQSPRYKVTKRGQDVALRCDPISGHVSLYWYRQALGQGPEFLTYFNYEAQQDKSGLPNDRFSAERPEGSISTLTIQRTEQRDSAMYRCASSLVQEAAEAFFGQGTRLTVV.

V and J are TRBV19 and TRBJ2-7; 7 nucleotides agree with TRBD2. With 5 bases clipped from V and 2 bases from J, the junction kept 9 bases outside the gene matches. The CDR3 is made up of 15 amino acids. The germline gives CDR1 LNHDA, CDR2 SQIVND (reference sequence). CDR3: CASSSTGLAAYEQYF. CDR3 DNA: TGTGCCAGTAGTTCCACGGGGCTAGCGGCCTACGAGCAGTACTTC.

V is TRBV6-8 and J is TRBJ1-5; D remains unclear. The germline gives CDR1 MNHGY, CDR2 SAAAGT. The CDR3 loop spans 13 amino acids. Trimming shortened V by 7 bases and J by 5 bases, and 12 bases separated the two germline ends. Here the CDR3 reads CASTQGRHQPQHF. The CDR3 DNA is TGTGCCAGCACCCAAGGTAGACATCAGCCCCAGCATTTT.

The V and J genes are TRBV4-1 and TRBJ1-4, with 7 bases lining up with TRBD1. Trimming removed 3 bases from V and 14 bases from J; junction bases left unmatched: 27. This CDR3 is built from 19 residues. Germline loops: CDR1 MGHRA, CDR2 YSYEKL. The CDR3: CASSHRAGTEFNARNWLFF. In DNA, the CDR3 is TGCGCCAGCAGCCACCGAGCCGGGACAGAGTTTAATGCCCGAAACTGGCTGTTTTTT.

This clone turned up a few times. The gene calls are TRBV23-1 and TRBJ1-6, with 10 nucleotides matching TRBD1. Being an ORF, TRBV23-1 has a function that is uncertain. V lost 6 bases, J lost 10 bases, and 9 bases stayed unmatched. There are 15 residues in the CDR3. For the CDR3, the DNA is TGCGCCAGCAGCCAAGCGACAGGGGGCGGATCACCCCTCCACTTT. Residues: CASSQATGGGSPLHF.

The chain carries TRBV19 and TRBJ2-5, with D possibly being TRBD2 (6 bases). CDR3 length: 15 residues. The V and J ends lost 4 bases and 5 bases respectively, with 17 bases between them. Germline CDR1 is LNHDA and CDR2 is SQIVND (reference sequence). CDR3 sequence (DNA): TGTGCCAGTAGTAAACGACTGGGGGGAACGGAGACCCAGTACTTC. Translating gives CASSKRLGGTETQYF.

The V call is TRBV19, the J call TRBJ2-1, with a possible D match to TRBD2 (6 bases). The length of the CDR3 is 12 residues. Trimming shortened V by 6 bases and J by 6 bases, and 9 bases separated the two germline ends. Germline CDR1 is LNHDA and CDR2 is SQIVND (reference sequence). In nucleotides, the CDR3 is TGTGCCAGTAGAGCGGGTCTCAATGAGCAGTTCTTC. This gives the protein CASRAGLNEQFF.

J is TRBJ1-2 and V is TRBV19; 7 bases are shared with TRBD1. Trimming removed 11 bases from V and 7 bases from J; junction bases left unmatched: 13. From germline, CDR1 is LNHDA and CDR2 SQIVND (reference sequence). The CDR3 sequence is 13 residues long. This CDR3 reads CAGSQGEGSGYTF. The CDR3 nucleotides are TGTGCCGGCTCGCAGGGGGAAGGGTCTGGCTACACCTTC.

This clone has only one observation. J is TRBJ1-4 and V is TRBV30; 7 bases are shared with TRBD1. With V trimmed by 2 bases and J by 4 bases, 7 bases remained unmatched. The germline V gene has CDR1 GTSNPN and CDR2 SVGIG (reference sequence). The CDR3 consists of 15 residues. CDR3 DNA sequence: TGTGCCTGGAGTACAGGGGCAGGGGGTAATGAAAAACTGTTTTTT. Encoded protein: CAWSTGAGGNEKLFF.

V gene TRBV18 combines with J gene TRBJ2-7; D perhaps matches TRBD1 (5 bases). With 3 bases removed from V and 3 bases from J, the gap between germline ends came to 9 bases. The CDR3 runs 13 residues. Germline CDR1 reads KGHSH; CDR2 reads LQKENI. DNA of the CDR3: TGTGCCAGCTCACCGGGCAGGGACTACGAGCAGTACTTC. Amino acid sequence: CASSPGRDYEQYF. Complete variable domain (other parts from reference TRBV18 and TRBJ2-7): NAGVMQNPRHLVRRRGQEARLRCSPMKGHSHVYWYRQLPEEGLKFMVYLQKENIIDESGMPKERFSAEFPKEGPSILRIQQVVRGDSAAYFCASSPGRDYEQYFGPGTRLTVT.

The chain employs TRBV5-1 and TRBJ2-3, with a tentative D call TRBD2 (6 bases). The CDR3 contains 15 residues. Per germline, CDR1 SGHRS and CDR2 YFSETQ. Trimming shortened V by 6 bases and J by 2 bases, and 16 bases separated the two germline ends. The CDR3 here is CASNHGTPSTDTQYF. The CDR3 bases are TGCGCCAGCAACCACGGGACTCCCTCCACAGATACGCAGTATTTT.

The chain uses TRBV19 and TRBJ2-2, with D unresolved. V gave up 4 bases and J gave up 0 bases, with 9 bases separating them. CDR1 and CDR2 from the germline V gene are LNHDA and SQIVND (reference sequence). There are 15 residues in the CDR3. Here the CDR3 DNA reads TGTGCCAGTAGTACTTTTGCCGCGAACACCGGGGAGCTGTTTTTT. This translates into CASSTFAANTGELFF.

The CDR3 nucleotides read TGTGCCAGTAAAGTGGGACGGGGGAATCAGCCCCAGCATTTT. Residues: CASKVGRGNQPQHF. The chain couples TRBV19 to TRBJ1-5, with D possibly being TRBD1 (5 bases). CDR3 size: 14 residues. V dropped 7 bases and J dropped 4 bases, with 14 bases sitting between them. CDR1 is LNHDA and CDR2 is SQIVND in the germline V gene (reference sequence).